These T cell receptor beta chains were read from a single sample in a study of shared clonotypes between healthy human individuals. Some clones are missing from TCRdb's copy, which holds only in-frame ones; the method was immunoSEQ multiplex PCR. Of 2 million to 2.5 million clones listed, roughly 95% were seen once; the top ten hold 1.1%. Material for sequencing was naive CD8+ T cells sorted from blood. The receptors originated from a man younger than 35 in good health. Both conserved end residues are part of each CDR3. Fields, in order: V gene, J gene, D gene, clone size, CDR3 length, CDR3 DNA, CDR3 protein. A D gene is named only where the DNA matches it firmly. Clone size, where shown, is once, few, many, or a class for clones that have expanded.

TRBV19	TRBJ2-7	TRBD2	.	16	TGTGCCAGTAGCCCTCAACTAGCGGGAGGGCCCAACGAGCAGTACTTC	CASSPQLAGGPNEQYF
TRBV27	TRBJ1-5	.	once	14	TGTGCCAGCAGTTTCACAGGGACCCATCAGCCCCAGCATTTT	CASSFTGTHQPQHF
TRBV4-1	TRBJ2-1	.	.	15	TGCGCCAGCAGCCAAGGACTAGTTCGTTCCGTTGAGCAGTTCTTC	CASSQGLVRSVEQFF
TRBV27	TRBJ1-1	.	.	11	TGTGCCAGCAGTGGACGGCAAAAAGCTTTCTTT	CASSGRQKAFF
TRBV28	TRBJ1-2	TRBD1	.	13	TGTGCCAGCAAAACCAGGGGGGATTATGGCTACACCTTC	CASKTRGDYGYTF
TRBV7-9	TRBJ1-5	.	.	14	TGTGCCAGCAGCGATACCAGGGACTTGGGGCCCCAGCATTTT	CASSDTRDLGPQHF
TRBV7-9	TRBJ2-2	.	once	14	TGTGCCAGCAGCTTACTTGAACACGGCGGGGAGCTGTTTTTT	CASSLLEHGGELFF
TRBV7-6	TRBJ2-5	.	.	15	TGTGCCAGCAGCCCCGGCTGGGACATAAAAGAGACCCAGTACTTC	CASSPGWDIKETQYF
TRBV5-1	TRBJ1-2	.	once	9	TGCGCCAGCAAGGGTGGCTACACCTTC	CASKGGYTF
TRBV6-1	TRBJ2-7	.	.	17	TGTGCCAGCAGTGAAGGGCCCGGGACAACCTATTCCTACGAGCAGTACTTC	CASSEGPGTTYSYEQYF